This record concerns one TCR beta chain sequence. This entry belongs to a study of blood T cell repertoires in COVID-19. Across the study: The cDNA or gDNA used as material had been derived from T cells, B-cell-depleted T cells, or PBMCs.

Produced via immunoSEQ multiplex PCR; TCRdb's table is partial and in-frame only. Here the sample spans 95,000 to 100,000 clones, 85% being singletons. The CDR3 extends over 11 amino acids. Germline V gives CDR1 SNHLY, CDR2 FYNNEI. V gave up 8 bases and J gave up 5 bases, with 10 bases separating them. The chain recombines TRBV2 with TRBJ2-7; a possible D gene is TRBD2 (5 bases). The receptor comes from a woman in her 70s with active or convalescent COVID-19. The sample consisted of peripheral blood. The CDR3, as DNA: TGTGCCAGCCGGGGATTCAACGAGCAGTACTTC. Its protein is CASRGFNEQYF.